This T cell receptor (beta chain) came from a study of early T cells in non-severe SARS-CoV-2 infection. A few counts support this clonotype. Using its own MiXCR run on the 5' RACE reads, TCRdb lists one record per CDR3 protein. Of tens of thousands of distinct CDR3 sequences listed, around 9.1% were seen once; the top ten hold under 10%. The specimen comprised whole blood, sampled at baseline. This clonotype originated in an adult who was a healthcare worker with PCR-confirmed SARS-CoV-2 infection or an uninfected control (not recorded which).

The CDR3 nucleotides are TGTGCCAGCTCACTACAGGGGCTTAACACTGAAGCTTTCTTT. Its protein product is CASSLQGLNTEAFF. The J gene is TRBJ1-1, the V gene TRBV18, with 7 bases aligning to TRBD1. Germline V gives CDR1 KGHSH, CDR2 LQKENI. Trimming cost V 4 bases and J 2 bases; bases outside gene matches: 4. This CDR3 is built from 14 residues.